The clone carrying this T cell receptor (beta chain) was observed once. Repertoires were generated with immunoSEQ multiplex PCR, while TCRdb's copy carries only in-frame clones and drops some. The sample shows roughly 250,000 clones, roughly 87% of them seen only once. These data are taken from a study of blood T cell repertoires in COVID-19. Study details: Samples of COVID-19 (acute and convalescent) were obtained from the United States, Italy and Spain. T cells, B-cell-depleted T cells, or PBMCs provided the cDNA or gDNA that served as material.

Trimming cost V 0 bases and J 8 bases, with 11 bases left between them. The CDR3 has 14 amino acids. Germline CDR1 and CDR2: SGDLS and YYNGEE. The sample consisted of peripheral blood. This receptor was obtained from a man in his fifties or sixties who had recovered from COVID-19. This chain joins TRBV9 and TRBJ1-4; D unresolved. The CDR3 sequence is CASSVAGVGEKLFF. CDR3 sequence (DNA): TGTGCCAGCAGCGTAGCCGGGGTTGGAGAAAAACTGTTTTTT.